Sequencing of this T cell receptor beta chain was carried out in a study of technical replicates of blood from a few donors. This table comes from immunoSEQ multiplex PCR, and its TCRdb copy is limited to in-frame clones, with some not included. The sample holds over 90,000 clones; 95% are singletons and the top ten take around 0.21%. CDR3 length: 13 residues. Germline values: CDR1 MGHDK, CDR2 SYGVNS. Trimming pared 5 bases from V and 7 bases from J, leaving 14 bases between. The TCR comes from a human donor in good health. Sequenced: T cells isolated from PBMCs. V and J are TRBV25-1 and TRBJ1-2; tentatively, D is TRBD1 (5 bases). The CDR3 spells CASSLNAGSGYTF. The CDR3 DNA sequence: TGTGCCAGCAGTCTGAACGCAGGGTCTGGCTACACCTTC.